This T cell receptor beta chain is drawn from a study of blood T cell repertoires in COVID-19. Sequencing used immunoSEQ multiplex PCR; TCRdb keeps in-frame clones, though not all of them. The table records approximately 200,000 clones, 75% to 90% of them present only once. J was trimmed by 14 bases and V by 6 bases; bases with no gene match: 23. From germline, CDR1 is KGHSH and CDR2 LQKENI. The CDR3 is 18 amino acids. The chain couples TRBV18 to TRBJ2-3, with 13 positions matching TRBD2. This clonotype was sampled from a human donor with active or convalescent COVID-19. The donor label of this sample is uncertain. The sequenced sample was peripheral blood. DNA of the CDR3: TGTGCCAGCTCCTACACAGAGCGGACTAGCGGGAGTTTCGCCCGGGGGTATTTT. This encodes CASSYTERTSGSFARGYF.